These 28 T cell receptor beta chains came from one sample sequenced in a study of vaccination effects on CD4 cells after COVID-19. Antigen-specific CD4+ T cells were expanded with viral peptide pools in the ViraFEST assay before sequencing. Following an approximately eleven-day culture, CD4+ T cells were purified. Negative nucleocapsid antibody tests before and after vaccination confirmed no previous SARS-CoV-2 infection. Measured with immunoSEQ multiplex PCR; TCRdb has only the in-frame clones, and not every one. The sample lists approximately 76,000 clones, roughly 79% seen once, with about 10% in the top ten. Their recognized antigens are unknown. Here the sequenced sample was CD4+ T cells from PBMCs cultured with SARS-CoV-2 spike peptides, taken before COVID-19 vaccination. The receptor source for this set is a human donor who received a COVID-19 vaccine.

This clone was counted only a few times. An end of the junction does not agree with germline; a read error may underlie this. The chain joins TRBV10-2 to TRBJ1-2; a weak D match, TRBD1 (5 bases). This CDR3 is 13 amino acids long. Germline CDR1 and CDR2: WSHSY and SAAADI. Here the CDR3 DNA reads TGCGCCAGCAGTGAGGCCTCCCGGGACGGATTACACTTC. Amino acid sequence: CASSEASRDGLHF.

The V call is TRBV2, the J call TRBJ2-7; D is possibly TRBD1 (6 bases). Trimming took 5 bases from V and 2 from J, leaving 10 bases between them. CDR1 is SNHLY and CDR2 is FYNNEI in the germline V gene. The length of the CDR3 is 13 residues. CDR3 nucleotide sequence: TGTGCCAGCAGTTTAGGACAGCCCTACGAGCAGTACGTC. This encodes CASSLGQPYEQYV.

The chain joins TRBV24-1 to TRBJ2-5, with 11 bases lining up with TRBD2. The CDR3 is made up of 15 amino acids. CDR1 is KGHDR, CDR2 SFDVKD, per germline. After removal of 4 bases from V and 6 bases from J, the junction contained 6 bases not matched to a gene. DNA for the CDR3: TGTGCCACCAGTGACCCGGGGACTAGCGGACAGACCCAGTACTTC. This sequence encodes CATSDPGTSGQTQYF.

J is TRBJ1-6 and V is TRBV19; D is possibly TRBD1 (5 bases). CDR1 LNHDA and CDR2 SQIVND come from the germline V gene (reference sequence). The length of the CDR3 is 16 residues. V lost 5 bases and J lost 7, with 18 bases in between. CDR3 nucleotide sequence: TGTGCCAGTAGTTATGGGGACTATACGGAGAATTCACCCCTCCACTTT. Protein: CASSYGDYTENSPLHF. Full variable domain (outside the CDR3, taken from reference TRBV19 and TRBJ1-6): DGGITQSPKYLFRKEGQNVTLSCEQNLNHDAMYWYRQDPGQGLRLIYYSQIVNDFQKGDIAEGYSVSREKKESFPLTVTSAQKNPTAFYLCASSYGDYTENSPLHFGNGTRLTVT.

The J gene is TRBJ1-2, the V gene TRBV25-1; a possible D gene is TRBD1 (6 bases). V dropped 8 bases and J dropped 1 base, with 20 bases sitting between them. Germline V CDR1 and CDR2: MGHDK, SYGVNS. The length of the CDR3 is 16 residues. CDR3 sequence: CASLLTGTHYNYGYTF. CDR3 nucleotide sequence: TGTGCCAGCTTACTTACCGGGACACACTATAACTATGGCTACACCTTC.

The V and J genes are TRBV18 and TRBJ2-1, with 12 bases aligning to TRBD2. J gave up 7 bases and V 4 bases, and 14 bases lay outside the gene matches. The CDR3 covers 18 residues. Germline CDR1 and CDR2: KGHSH and LQKENI. The CDR3 is CASSRQGSSGGAKNEQFF. CDR3 nucleotide sequence: TGTGCCAGCTCACGACAGGGGTCTAGCGGGGGGGCCAAGAATGAGCAGTTCTTC.

The CDR3, as DNA: TGTGCCAGCAGGCTGGGGGTAAATTCACCCCTCCACTTT. Translating it yields CASRLGVNSPLHF. The rearrangement joins TRBV6-6 to TRBJ1-6; a possible D gene is TRBD1 (5 bases). Germline V lookup: CDR1 MNHNY, CDR2 SVGAGI (reference sequence). The CDR3 sequence is 13 residues long. Between the trimmed V and J ends, which lost 6 bases and 7 bases, there was a span of 10 bases.

The V and J genes are TRBV10-3 and TRBJ1-5; D is possibly TRBD1 (5 bases). From germline, CDR1 is ENHRY and CDR2 SYGVKD. V lost 1 base to trimming and J lost 0 bases, with 13 bases between them. This CDR3 comprises 17 residues. The CDR3 spells CAISEFAGAGSNQPQHF. The CDR3 coding sequence is TGTGCCATCAGTGAGTTCGCCGGGGCAGGTAGCAATCAGCCCCAGCATTTT.

This clone showed up just once. The CDR3 DNA reads TGTGCCAGCAGCTTATTCCCAGATACGCAGTATTTT. This sequence encodes CASSLFPDTQYF. This chain connects TRBV13 to TRBJ2-3, with D uncertain. Germline V gene sequence: CDR1 PRHDT, CDR2 FYEKMQ (reference sequence). V was cut by 2 bases and J by 4 bases, with 4 bases left in between. The CDR3 totals 12 residues.

The rearrangement links TRBV24-1 to TRBJ2-5; D uncertain. Per germline, CDR1 KGHDR and CDR2 SFDVKD. V was shortened by 0 bases and J by 6 bases, with 7 bases between the two germline ends. This CDR3 is built from 13 residues. Here the CDR3 reads CATSDLNFKTQYF. The CDR3, as DNA: TGTGCCACCAGTGATTTGAATTTTAAGACCCAGTACTTC.

The chain combines TRBV30 with TRBJ1-2, with D unresolved. Germline V gene sequence: CDR1 GTSNPN, CDR2 SVGIG (reference sequence). With 1 base removed from V and 0 bases from J, the gap between germline ends came to 0 bases. The CDR3 is 11 amino acids. The CDR3 reads CAWSANYGYTF. The CDR3 DNA sequence: TGTGCCTGGAGTGCTAACTATGGCTACACCTTC.

V is TRBV12-5 and J is TRBJ2-3; TRBD2 is a possible D gene (5 bases). The CDR3 totals 18 residues. Germline CDR1 reads LGHNT; CDR2 reads FRNRAP. V shed 0 bases and J shed 0 bases, with 16 bases lying between them. CDR3: CASGLVMDGETSTDTQYF. CDR3 coding DNA: TGTGCTAGTGGTTTGGTAATGGACGGGGAAACTAGCACAGATACGCAGTATTTT.

The chain is built from TRBV5-1 and TRBJ2-2; 10 bases are shared with TRBD1. The CDR3 length is 15 residues. Germline CDR1 is SGHRS and CDR2 is YFSETQ. After removal of 4 bases from V and 8 bases from J, the junction contained 8 bases not matched to a gene. In DNA, the CDR3 is TGCGCCAGCAGCCACCGGGACAGGGGAGCAGGGGAGCTGTTTTTT. Residues: CASSHRDRGAGELFF.

The rearrangement uses TRBV5-4 and TRBJ2-5; D is possibly TRBD1 or TRBD2 (5 bases each). Germline V gives CDR1 SGHNT, CDR2 YYREEE (reference sequence). The CDR3 extends over 13 amino acids. Trimming removed 4 bases at V and 5 bases at J, with 12 bases between. CDR3 in amino acids: CASSPGQRETQYF. The CDR3 coding sequence is TGTGCCAGCAGCCCGGGGCAGAGGGAGACCCAGTACTTC.

The rearrangement uses TRBV30 and TRBJ2-5, with D maybe TRBD2 (6 bases). Looked up from germline, CDR1 is GTSNPN and CDR2 is SVGIG (reference sequence). This CDR3 region has 13 residues. V was pared by 0 bases and J by 2 bases, with 7 bases between. For the CDR3, the DNA is TGTGCCTGGAGTGTACTAGCACAAGAGACCCAGTACTTC. It is translated as CAWSVLAQETQYF.

This clone was recorded a few times. The CDR3 is CASSLAPPGGQYNEQFF. The DNA of the CDR3 is TGTGCCAGCAGCTTAGCCCCTCCAGGGGGCCAATACAATGAGCAGTTCTTC. The genes are TRBV11-2 and TRBJ2-1, with 8 positions matching TRBD1. Germline-derived CDR1 and CDR2 are SGHAT and FQNNGV. The CDR3 length is 17 residues. The ends lost 1 base at V and 4 bases at J; junction bases unmatched: 9.

The V and J genes are TRBV5-1 and TRBJ1-1; the D gene is possibly TRBD1 (5 bases). Germline CDR1 and CDR2: SGHRS and YFSETQ. The CDR3 loop spans 16 amino acids. V lost 3 bases and J 0 bases, leaving 15 bases between the germline ends. The CDR3 protein is CASSWTPQGLNTEAFF. The CDR3 DNA reads as TGCGCCAGCAGCTGGACCCCCCAGGGTCTGAACACTGAAGCTTTCTTT.

The V call is TRBV10-1, the J call TRBJ1-1; tentative D call: TRBD1 (6 bases). CDR3 length: 13 amino acids. CDR1 is WNHNN, CDR2 SYGVQD, per germline (reference sequence). Trimming stripped 6 bases from V and 1 base from J, with 9 bases between. The DNA of the CDR3 is TGCGCCAGCAGCAGGGGTACGAACACTGAAGCTTTCTTT. Translating it yields CASSRGTNTEAFF.

The chain combines TRBV29-1 with TRBJ2-3, with 10 bases identical to TRBD1. Germline trimming cut 1 base from V and 8 bases from J; bases unmatched to any gene: 6. Per germline, CDR1 SQVTM and CDR2 ANQGSEA. The CDR3 length is 14 residues. The CDR3 nucleotides are TGCAGCGTTGAAGTAGACAGGGGGCCTTCTACGCAGTATTTT. Protein product: CSVEVDRGPSTQYF.

V usage is TRBV6-5 and J usage is TRBJ2-2; the match to TRBD1 covers 11 bases. CDR3 length: 16 amino acids. Germline CDR1 reads MNHEY; CDR2 reads SVGAGI. V lost 4 bases, J lost 6 bases, and 7 bases stayed unmatched. This chain's CDR3 is CASSFLPGQGAGELFF. For the CDR3, the DNA is TGTGCCAGCAGTTTCCTCCCGGGACAGGGGGCCGGGGAGCTGTTTTTT.

V and J are TRBV5-1 and TRBJ2-2, with unresolved D. CDR3 length: 14 residues. Looked up from germline, CDR1 is SGHRS and CDR2 is YFSETQ. V was trimmed by 6 bases and J by 0 bases, leaving 9 bases between them. The DNA for the CDR3 is TGCGCCAGCAAAGTCGCCCCGAACACCGGGGAGCTGTTTTTT. Translating gives CASKVAPNTGELFF.

This chain joins TRBV7-2 and TRBJ1-1; D may be TRBD1 (6 bases). Trimming removed 5 bases from V and 1 base from J, with 17 bases in between. In germline, CDR1 is SGHTA, CDR2 FQGNSA. The CDR3 totals 16 residues. CDR3 in amino acids: CASSAGGQKQNTEAFF. In DNA form, the CDR3 reads TGTGCCAGCAGCGCGGGTGGACAGAAACAGAACACTGAAGCTTTCTTT.

The V call is TRBV2, the J call TRBJ2-5; D gene ambiguous. The CDR3 has 12 amino acids. Germline V gives CDR1 SNHLY, CDR2 FYNNEI. V lost 8 bases and J lost 1, with 8 bases in between. In nucleotides, the CDR3 is TGTGCCAGCGGCGGCAGCCAAGAGACCCAGTACTTC. Amino acids: CASGGSQETQYF. Full variable domain (remainder filled in from reference TRBV2 and TRBJ2-5): EPEVTQTPSHQVTQMGQEVILRCVPISNHLYFYWYRQILGQKVEFLVSFYNNEISEKSEIFDDQFSVERPDGSNFTLKIRSTKLEDSAMYFCASGGSQETQYFGPGTRLLVL.

The V gene is TRBV24-1, the J gene TRBJ1-5; 9 bases fit TRBD1. The CDR3 covers 16 residues. Germline V CDR1 and CDR2: KGHDR, SFDVKD. V was clipped by 5 bases and J by 6 bases; unmatched bases: 10. Here the CDR3 DNA reads TGTGCCACCAGTGGGACGGGACAGGGAGCTTTTCAGCCCCAGCATTTT. Translated, it gives CATSGTGQGAFQPQHF.

This chain links TRBV12-2 with TRBJ2-7; TRBD1 reflects the table's D call only, with no check against the DNA. TRBV12-2 is described as a pseudogene. The CDR3 spans 15 residues. For the CDR3, the DNA is TGTGCAAGTCGCTCCCCTGGCAGGGGCACTTATGAGCAGTACGTC. Protein: CASRSPGRGTYEQYV.

J is TRBJ2-1 and V is TRBV9; 10 bases map to TRBD2. V was pared by 3 bases and J by 9 bases, with 9 bases of the junction left unmatched. This CDR3 is built from 15 residues. Looked up from germline, CDR1 is SGDLS and CDR2 is YYNGEE. CDR3 sequence (DNA): TGTGCCAGCAGCGATACTAGCGGGGTGGTTAGTGAGCAGTTCTTC. This sequence encodes CASSDTSGVVSEQFF.

The J gene is TRBJ1-2, the V gene TRBV3-1 (or the pseudogene TRBV3-2); D not resolved. Germline values: CDR1 LGHDT, CDR2 YNNKEL (reference sequence). Trimming took 0 bases from V and 8 from J, leaving 10 bases between them. The CDR3 consists of 13 residues. The DNA for the CDR3 is TGTGCCAGCAGCCAAGACTCCTATGGCGGCTACACCTTC. Protein product: CASSQDSYGGYTF.

This CDR3 is CASSQGFPDTQYF. The CDR3, as DNA: TGTGCCAGCAGCCAAGGTTTCCCAGATACGCAGTATTTT. The V call is TRBV14, the J call TRBJ2-3; D is unclear. The V and J ends lost 1 base and 4 bases respectively, with 6 bases between them. This CDR3 is 13 amino acids long. Looked up from germline, CDR1 is SGHDN and CDR2 is FVKESK.